These 6 T cell receptor beta chains were sequenced from one sample in a study of blood T cell repertoires in COVID-19. TCRdb's table, derived via immunoSEQ multiplex PCR, lists solely in-frame clones and lacks some. The sample holds 15,000 to 20,000 clones, 82% seen once. Sequencing input: peripheral blood. The receptors originated from a woman in her seventies with active COVID-19.

This clone has only a few counts. The chain recombines TRBV4-1 with TRBJ1-1, with D possibly TRBD1 on 5 matching bases. Trimming shortened V by 0 bases and J by 5 bases, and 13 bases separated the two germline ends. This CDR3 contains 15 residues. In germline, CDR1 is MGHRA, CDR2 YSYEKL. The CDR3 sequence is CASSQEGTGGTEAFF. The CDR3 region has the DNA TGCGCCAGCAGCCAAGAGGGGACTGGTGGAACTGAAGCTTTCTTT.

The rearrangement uses TRBV2 and TRBJ2-7; 10 bases are shared with TRBD2. Germline assignment: CDR1 SNHLY and CDR2 FYNNEI. The CDR3 spans 15 residues. The trim removed 4 bases at V and 6 bases at J, leaving 9 bases unmatched. CDR3 coding DNA: TGTGCCAGCAGTGTAAGAGCGGGAGGGGGTGGCGAGCAGTACTTC. Translation gives CASSVRAGGGGEQYF. Drawing the rest from reference TRBV2 and TRBJ2-7, the complete variable domain is EPEVTQTPSHQVTQMGQEVILRCVPISNHLYFYWYRQILGQKVEFLVSFYNNEISEKSEIFDDQFSVERPDGSNFTLKIRSTKLEDSAMYFCASSVRAGGGGEQYFGPGTRLTVT.

This chain joins TRBV11-3 and TRBJ2-1; D call uncertain. CDR1 and CDR2 from the germline V gene are SGHNT and YENEEA. The CDR3 is 14 amino acids. V lost 5 bases and J 5 bases, leaving 13 bases between the germline ends. This CDR3 reads CASSRLGPDNEQFF. The DNA for the CDR3 is TGTGCCAGCAGCCGTCTTGGGCCCGACAATGAGCAGTTCTTC.

CDR3 in DNA: TGTGCCAGCAGTGAAGGGGCCTACGGAAACACCATATATTTT. This translates into CASSEGAYGNTIYF. V usage is TRBV6-1 and J usage is TRBJ1-3; D unclear. Trimming left V 1 base short and J 4 bases short, with 8 bases between. Germline CDR1 reads MNHNS; CDR2 reads SASEGT. The CDR3 spans 14 residues.

This sequence joins TRBV7-9 and TRBJ1-1; D is perhaps TRBD1 (5 bases). The germline V gene encodes CDR1 SEHNR and CDR2 FQNEAQ (reference sequence). V lost 7 bases and J lost 0, with 12 bases in between. The CDR3 length is 14 residues. The CDR3 DNA is TGTGCCAGCACCCCGGGACTTTTGAACACTGAAGCTTTCTTT. This codes for CASTPGLLNTEAFF.

The V gene is TRBV6-2 or TRBV6-3, the J gene TRBJ2-7; perhaps TRBD1 as D (5 bases). The germline CDR1 and CDR2 sequences are MNHEY and SVGEGT. The length of the CDR3 is 14 residues. Trimming left V 5 bases short and J 4 bases short, with 15 bases between. The DNA for the CDR3 is TGTGCCAGCAGTCCCCCACAGGAGCAGTACGAGCAGTACTTC. This translates into CASSPPQEQYEQYF.